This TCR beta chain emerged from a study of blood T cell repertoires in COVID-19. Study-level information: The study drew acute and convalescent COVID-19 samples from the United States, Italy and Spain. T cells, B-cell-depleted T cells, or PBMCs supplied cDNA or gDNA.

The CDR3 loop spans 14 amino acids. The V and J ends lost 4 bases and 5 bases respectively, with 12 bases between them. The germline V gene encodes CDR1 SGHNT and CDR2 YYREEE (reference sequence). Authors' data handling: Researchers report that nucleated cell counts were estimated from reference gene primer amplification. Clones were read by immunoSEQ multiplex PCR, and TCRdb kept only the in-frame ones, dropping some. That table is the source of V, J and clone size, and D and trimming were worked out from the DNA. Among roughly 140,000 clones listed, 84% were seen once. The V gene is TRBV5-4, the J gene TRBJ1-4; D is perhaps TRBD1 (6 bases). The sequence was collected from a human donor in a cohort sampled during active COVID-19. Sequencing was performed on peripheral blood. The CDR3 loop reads CASSLDSPNEKLFF. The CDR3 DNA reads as TGTGCCAGCAGCCTGGACAGCCCCAATGAAAAACTGTTTTTT.